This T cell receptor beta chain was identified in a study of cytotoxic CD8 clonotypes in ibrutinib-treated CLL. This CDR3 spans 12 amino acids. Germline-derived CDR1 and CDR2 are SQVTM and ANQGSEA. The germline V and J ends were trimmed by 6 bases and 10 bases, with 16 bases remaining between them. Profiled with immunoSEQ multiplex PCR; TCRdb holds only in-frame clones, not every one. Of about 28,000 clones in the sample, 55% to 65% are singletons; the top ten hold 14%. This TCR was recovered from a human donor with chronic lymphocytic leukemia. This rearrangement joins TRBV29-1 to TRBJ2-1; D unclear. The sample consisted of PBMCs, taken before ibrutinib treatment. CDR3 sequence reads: CSVPHVAGEQFF. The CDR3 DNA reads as TGCAGCGTGCCCCATGTCGCCGGAGAGCAGTTCTTC.